Listed below are T cell receptor beta chains from one sample, sequenced in a study of blood T cell repertoires in COVID-19. The data were produced by immunoSEQ multiplex PCR, yet TCRdb's version contains in-frame clones alone and is incomplete. The data show fewer than 15,000 clones, with around nine tenths seen just once and over 2.5% held by the top ten. Input material: peripheral blood. The source of these receptors is a human donor in a cohort sampled during active COVID-19. Both conserved end residues are part of each CDR3. The order of the fields is D gene, clone size, V gene, J gene, CDR3 DNA, CDR3 protein. A D gene is named only where the DNA matches it firmly. Rows give clone size only sometimes, using once, few, many, or a class for an expanded clone.

.	few	TRBV16	TRBJ1-3	TGTGCCAGCAGCCAATCTTCCAGCTCTGGAAACACCATATATTTT	CASSQSSSSGNTIYF
TRBD1	.	TRBV5-1	TRBJ2-5	TGCGCCAGCCGCACCGGGACAGGGCGTCAAGAGACCCAGTACTTC	CASRTGTGRQETQYF
.	.	TRBV20-1	TRBJ2-3	TGCAGTGCAATCTATGCAGATACGCAGTATTTT	CSAIYADTQYF
TRBD1	once	TRBV29-1	TRBJ1-1	TGCAGCGAACGGACAGGGATCGGGAACACTGAAGCTTTCTTT	CSERTGIGNTEAFF
TRBD1	.	TRBV5-1	TRBJ2-3	TGCGCCAGCAGCCGCGAGGGACAGGTCGAGACAGATACGCAGTATTTT	CASSREGQVETDTQYF
TRBD2	.	TRBV7-9	TRBJ2-3	TGTGCCAGCAGCCCAAGGGGTAGCGGGGTCACAGATACGCAGTATTTT	CASSPRGSGVTDTQYF
TRBD1	.	TRBV19	TRBJ1-5	TGTGCCAGTAGTATAGGGGACAGCCATCAGCCCCAGCATTTT	CASSIGDSHQPQHF
TRBD1	.	TRBV9	TRBJ2-6	TGTGCCAGCAGTGACAGGGGTTTCTCCGGGGCCAACGTCCTGACTTTC	CASSDRGFSGANVLTF
.	few	TRBV5-5	TRBJ1-2	TGTGCCAGCAGCACGGGACTCAATTATGGCTACACCTTC	CASSTGLNYGYTF
.	.	TRBV12-3/TRBV12-4	TRBJ1-6	TGTGCCAGCAGTTTCGGGAGTAATTCACCCCTCCACTTT	CASSFGSNSPLHF
TRBD1	.	TRBV6-5	TRBJ2-7	TGTGCCAGCAGCAACAGGGGATCCGAGCAGTACTTC	CASSNRGSEQYF
.	.	TRBV10-3	TRBJ2-2	TGTGCCATCAGAGCCGGGACTGGGAACACCGGGGAGCTGTTTTTT	CAIRAGTGNTGELFF
.	.	TRBV3-1/TRBV3-2	TRBJ2-2	TGTGCCAGCAGCCAAAAGTGGGGCGCGACCGGGGAGCTGTTTTTT	CASSQKWGATGELFF
TRBD1	.	TRBV6-5	TRBJ2-5	TGTGCCAGCAGTTACGAGGGACAGCAAGAGACCCAGTACTTC	CASSYEGQQETQYF
.	.	TRBV15	TRBJ2-4	TGTGCCACCAGCAGAGACGACAACCTAGCCAAAAACATTCAGTACTTC	CATSRDDNLAKNIQYF
.	.	TRBV6-5	TRBJ1-4	TGTGCCACCGGAGCGGGGGAAAAACTGTTTTTT	CATGAGEKLFF
TRBD1	once	TRBV6-6	TRBJ1-4	TGTGCCAGCAGTTACGCCCCGGGACAGGGCCTCCTCCTCTTT	CASSYAPGQGLLLF
.	.	TRBV7-2	TRBJ1-1	TGTGCCAGCAGCTTCCTGGCGGCGATGAACACTGAAGCTTTCTTT	CASSFLAAMNTEAFF
TRBD2	.	TRBV5-1	TRBJ2-1	TGCGCCAGCAGCGACCTAGCGGGGGGGCTCTCATACAATGAGCAGTTCTTC	CASSDLAGGLSYNEQFF
.	once	TRBV7-8	TRBJ2-7	TGTGCCAGCAGTTCGGACTCACTCTACGAGCAGTACTTC	CASSSDSLYEQYF
TRBD1	.	TRBV6-5	TRBJ1-5	TGTGCCAGCAGATTGACAGGGGCCAGCAATCAGCCCCAGCATTTT	CASRLTGASNQPQHF
TRBD1	once	TRBV19	TRBJ2-7	TGTGCCAGTAGTGTCCAGGGGGCCTACGAGCAGTACTTC	CASSVQGAYEQYF
TRBD2	.	TRBV12-5	TRBJ2-5	TGTGCTAGTGGTTTGGCCTCGGGGGGGGTGGAGACCCAGTACTTC	CASGLASGGVETQYF
.	.	TRBV4-2	TRBJ1-5	TGTGCCAGCAGCCAAGATCTGGGAGCGCAGGGGCGTCAGCCCCAGCATTTT	CASSQDLGAQGRQPQHF